The rows below give T cell receptor beta chains drawn from one sample of a study of identical twins. MiXCR was run by TCRdb on the 5' RACE reads, yielding one entry per CDR3 protein. The repertoire holds roughly 230,000 distinct CDR3 sequences, with around 8.8% as singletons. These same records also appear under a second study, on yellow fever vaccine responses in identical twins.

The source material was CD8+ T cells sorted from blood. The receptors were gathered from a woman between 18 and 30 years old in good health. CDR3s leave out the opening cysteine and the closing phenylalanine or tryptophan. D genes are given only for firm matches.

CDR3aa	v_gene	j_gene	d_gene
SAPPRGREAQETQY	TRBV20-1	TRBJ2-5	TRBD2
ASSLAHPAEQY	TRBV7-2	TRBJ2-7	NA
ASNPTSGPYNEQF	TRBV27	TRBJ2-1	TRBD2
ASSEGGAHLYNEQF	TRBV6-1	TRBJ2-1	NA
ASSFRIMNTEAF	TRBV12-3/TRBV12-4	TRBJ1-1	NA
ASSVEFANYGYT	TRBV6-4	TRBJ1-2	NA
ASSSGGLYQETQY	TRBV7-2	TRBJ2-5	TRBD2
ASSDRRSSLTQY	TRBV10-1	TRBJ2-3	NA
ASRDTGLSGANVLT	TRBV7-9	TRBJ2-6	NA
ASSQSIAGPAGDEQF	TRBV4-3	TRBJ2-1	TRBD2
ASGQYSGANVLT	TRBV6-1	TRBJ2-6	NA
ASSLPSWDSYEQY	TRBV5-1	TRBJ2-7	TRBD1
SVEGSDRGLDEQY	TRBV29-1	TRBJ2-7	TRBD1
ASSLTDRLEQY	TRBV7-9	TRBJ2-7	TRBD1
ASTMEAGASYEQY	TRBV28	TRBJ2-7	NA
ASSPTGQGGDLAYEQY	TRBV6-1	TRBJ2-7	TRBD1
ASSPGRNEQF	TRBV18	TRBJ2-1	NA
SARSGLSYNEQF	TRBV20-1	TRBJ2-1	NA
ASSLSMTVAFDEQF	TRBV27	TRBJ2-1	NA
ASSLVITPILSVQY	TRBV7-2	TRBJ2-7	NA
ASSPSHRNVYGYT	TRBV7-9	TRBJ1-2	NA
ASSLVGGATYNEQF	TRBV7-3	TRBJ2-1	TRBD2
AICTGTSGGAPLRGTQY	TRBV12-3/TRBV12-4	TRBJ2-5	TRBD2
ASSFGPGDLGF	TRBV7-9	TRBJ1-1	NA
ASSPGNTIY	TRBV12-3/TRBV12-4	TRBJ1-3	NA
ASSHPGGRTEAF	TRBV3-1	TRBJ1-1	NA
ASSPPGGVGNEQF	TRBV18	TRBJ2-1	NA
SVRTGAIGELF	TRBV29-1	TRBJ2-2	NA
ASSPPRGNPYEQY	TRBV3-1	TRBJ2-7	NA
ASSASDSGNEQF	TRBV9	TRBJ2-1	NA
ASSVPSGGPQETQY	TRBV3-1	TRBJ2-5	TRBD2
SAREGPETQY	TRBV20-1	TRBJ2-5	NA
ASSQSRNYEQY	TRBV4-3	TRBJ2-7	NA
ASSQVYNEQF	TRBV4-2	TRBJ2-1	NA
AISDKDTRYEQY	TRBV10-3	TRBJ2-7	NA
ATSRDVGGADTQY	TRBV15	TRBJ2-3	TRBD2